This T cell receptor (beta chain) originates from a study of long-term antiretroviral therapy in people with HIV. The immunoSEQ assay was v3.0, run at survey level. Profiling relied on immunoSEQ multiplex PCR, and the TCRdb table lists in-frame clones only, not all of them. The sample holds some 25,000 clones, roughly nine tenths seen once. Without exception, participants with HIV were treated in the United States. The V gene lost 0 bases and the J gene lost 2 bases, with 14 bases spanning the gap. The germline V gene encodes CDR1 MNHNS and CDR2 SASEGT. This CDR3 has 17 amino acids. On this clone itself: Its antigen is unidentified.

Whole-study results and caveats: Regardless of time point, clones expanded before ART dominated the repertoire. Among HIV repertoires, CDR3 length ranges were narrower than those of controls. Diversity went up after ART and still fell short of transplant donor controls.

The rearrangement links TRBV6-1 to TRBJ1-5, with D perhaps TRBD1 (6 bases). The origin of this receptor is a woman aged 25 to 39 with HIV. The sample was unsorted PBMCs, taken 1.9 years after starting antiretroviral therapy. This chain's CDR3 is CASSEAGHPGGNQPQHF. CDR3 in DNA: TGTGCCAGCAGTGAAGCGGGACACCCTGGTGGCAATCAGCCCCAGCATTTT.